Following are 25 T cell receptor beta chains from one sample sequenced in a study of T cells after yellow fever vaccination. TCRdb called the 5' RACE reads again in MiXCR, with one record for every CDR3 protein. This table has 95,000 to 100,000 distinct CDR3 sequences, about 5.8% appearing once. Sequencing was performed on CD8+ T cells sorted from PBMCs, taken 10 days after the yellow fever booster vaccination. The receptor set was obtained from a man aged 18 to 30 who received the YFV17D yellow fever vaccine.

This rearrangement joins TRBV9 to TRBJ2-5; possible D gene TRBD1, 5 bases. The CDR3 has 15 amino acids. Deletions cut 0 bases from V and 0 bases from J, with 9 bases between. Germline CDR1 reads SGDLS; CDR2 reads YYNGEE. CDR3 amino acids: CASSVGQGNQETQYF. The CDR3 nucleotides are TGTGCCAGCAGCGTAGGTCAGGGAAACCAAGAGACCCAGTACTTC.

Many counts were recorded for this clonotype. The genes are TRBV6-6 and TRBJ2-7, with 9 nucleotides matching TRBD2. J lost 7 bases, V lost 3 bases, and 7 bases had no gene match. Looked up from germline, CDR1 is MNHNY and CDR2 is SVGAGI (reference sequence). The CDR3 is 14 residues long. The CDR3 is CASSYGSGGGEQYF. The CDR3 DNA is TGTGCCAGCAGTTATGGTAGCGGGGGTGGGGAGCAGTACTTC.

CDR3 loop: CASSQEGWWYMNTEAFF. Written as DNA, the CDR3 is TGCGCCAGCAGCCAAGAAGGTTGGTGGTACATGAACACTGAAGCTTTCTTT. The chain combines TRBV4-1 with TRBJ1-1; D is undetermined. V lost 0 bases and J 0 bases, leaving 14 bases between the germline ends. Germline-derived CDR1 and CDR2 are MGHRA and YSYEKL. The CDR3 length is 17 residues.

This clonotype has more than one count but fewer than ten. This chain connects TRBV3-1 to TRBJ2-5, with 16 bases aligning to TRBD2. The V and J ends lost 3 bases and 4 bases, in that order; junction bases with no gene match: 8. The length of the CDR3 is 18 residues. The germline gives CDR1 LGHDT, CDR2 YNNKEL (reference sequence). The CDR3, as DNA: TGTGCCAGCAGCCAGACCGGGACTAGCGGGGGGGCAGGAGAGACCCAGTACTTC. Amino acids: CASSQTGTSGGAGETQYF.

This clonotype is labeled as medium-sized. This chain uses TRBV4-2 with TRBJ2-3, with 8 bases lining up with TRBD2. Trimming at V came to 0 bases and at J to 4 bases, leaving 3 bases not matched to a gene. This CDR3 has 15 amino acids. The germline CDR1 and CDR2 sequences are LGHNA and YNFKEQ. CDR3 nucleotides: TGTGCCAGCAGCCAAGATCGGGGGGGCCCAGATACGCAGTATTTT. Amino acids: CASSQDRGGPDTQYF.

In this sample, this clonotype turned up a few times. The V and J genes are TRBV3-1 and TRBJ2-7; TRBD1 aligns across 7 bases. The CDR3 spans 16 residues. Germline assignment: CDR1 LGHDT and CDR2 YNNKEL (reference sequence). Trimming cost V 0 bases and J 5 bases; bases outside gene matches: 10. The CDR3: CASSQEYGRGSNEQYF. Here the CDR3 DNA reads TGTGCCAGCAGCCAAGAGTACGGCAGGGGGAGTAACGAGCAGTACTTC.

Within the sample, this clonotype is medium-sized. Here the CDR3 reads CASTPPEELAKNIQYF. The DNA of the CDR3 is TGTGCCAGCACCCCTCCAGAGGAACTAGCCAAAAACATTCAGTACTTC. The V gene is TRBV7-9, the J gene TRBJ2-4; D uncertain. Deletions cut 7 bases from V and 0 bases from J, with 16 bases between. Germline loops: CDR1 SEHNR, CDR2 FQNEAQ (reference sequence). This CDR3 is 16 amino acids long.

This chain joins TRBV7-9 and TRBJ1-4; D ambiguous. V was pared by 0 bases and J by 0 bases, with 20 bases between. This CDR3 is built from 20 residues. Germline CDR1 is SEHNR and CDR2 is FQNEAQ (reference sequence). CDR3 amino acids: CASSLAERISGFATNEKLFF. The CDR3 region has the DNA TGTGCCAGCAGCTTAGCCGAGAGGATAAGCGGTTTTGCAACTAATGAAAAACTGTTTTTT.

The V call is TRBV12-3 or TRBV12-4, the J call TRBJ1-1; D perhaps matches TRBD1 (6 bases). V lost 5 bases and J lost 10, with 20 bases in between. The CDR3 loop spans 14 amino acids. The CDR3 nucleotides are TGTGCCAGCAGTGGACCTAAAGAGGGGGTCGGAGCTTTCTTT. Amino acids: CASSGPKEGVGAFF.

A few counts support this clonotype. The CDR3 DNA follows: TGTGCCTGGAGTGATGGACTAACGGAGCAGTTCTTC. This encodes CAWSDGLTEQFF. The V and J genes are TRBV30 and TRBJ2-1, with a weak D call TRBD2 (6 bases). The germline V gene has CDR1 GTSNPN and CDR2 SVGIG (reference sequence). Trimming pared 1 base from V and 10 bases from J, leaving 11 bases between. The CDR3 sequence is 12 residues long.

This clonotype was seen repeatedly, ten times or more. V is TRBV13 and J is TRBJ2-2, with 7 nucleotides matching TRBD2. Germline lookup yields CDR1 PRHDT and CDR2 FYEKMQ (reference sequence). The CDR3 contains 14 residues. After removal of 6 bases from V and 3 bases from J, the junction contained 4 bases not matched to a gene. The CDR3 region is CASRSRGDTGELFF. DNA for the CDR3: TGTGCCAGCAGATCCCGGGGGGACACCGGGGAGCTGTTTTTT.

The chain joins TRBV27 to TRBJ2-2, with 7 bases identical to TRBD1. The CDR3 is 14 amino acids. CDR1 is MNHEY and CDR2 is SMNVEV in the germline V gene (reference sequence). The V and J ends lost 4 bases and 4 bases, in that order; junction bases with no gene match: 3. Written as DNA, the CDR3 is TGTGCCAGCAGTTACAGGGGCGGCACCGGGGAGCTGTTTTTT. Protein sequence: CASSYRGGTGELFF.

This chain uses TRBV29-1 with TRBJ2-1, with D perhaps being TRBD1 or TRBD2 (5 bases each). The CDR3 spans 13 residues. Germline loops: CDR1 SQVTM, CDR2 ANQGSEA. The CDR3 here is CSHSGDGYNEQFF. CDR3 in DNA: TGCAGTCATTCCGGGGACGGGTACAATGAGCAGTTCTTC.

This chain links TRBV3-1 with TRBJ2-1; D may be TRBD1 (6 bases). Germline-derived CDR1 and CDR2 are LGHDT and YNNKEL (reference sequence). V lost 0 bases and J lost 7, with 10 bases in between. This CDR3 contains 14 residues. CDR3 protein: CASSQDLRGNEQFF. CDR3 sequence (DNA): TGTGCCAGCAGCCAAGATCTCAGGGGAAATGAGCAGTTCTTC.

In this sample, this clonotype turned up a few times. The chain is built from TRBV19 and TRBJ2-5; maybe TRBD1 (6 bases). V lost 3 bases and J 2 bases, leaving 10 bases between the germline ends. This CDR3 has 14 residues. Germline V gene sequence: CDR1 LNHDA, CDR2 SQIVND (reference sequence). CDR3 nucleotide sequence: TGTGCCAGTAGTATTGGGGGCGGACAAGAGACCCAGTACTTC. Translating it yields CASSIGGGQETQYF.

This clonotype was seen repeatedly, ten times or more. V gene TRBV12-3 or TRBV12-4 combines with J gene TRBJ2-7; TRBD2 agrees at 7 bases. The CDR3 extends over 14 amino acids. After removal of 2 bases from V and 4 bases from J, the junction contained 5 bases not matched to a gene. The CDR3 region has the DNA TGTGCCAGCAGTTTACCCGGGGGAGGGTACGAGCAGTACTTC. Its protein is CASSLPGGGYEQYF.

V gene TRBV7-9 combines with J gene TRBJ1-1; D is perhaps TRBD1 (6 bases). The CDR3 runs to 15 residues. From germline, CDR1 is SEHNR and CDR2 FQNEAQ (reference sequence). The V end lost 2 bases, the J end lost 0 bases, and 10 bases lay between the germline ends. CDR3 loop: CASSLIRGLNTEAFF. In DNA, the CDR3 is TGTGCCAGCAGCTTAATCAGGGGCCTGAACACTGAAGCTTTCTTT.

In its sample, this clonotype was seen a few times. The rearrangement joins TRBV6-4 to TRBJ2-3; 10 positions match TRBD2. CDR1 is MRHNA, CDR2 SNTAGT, per germline. V was pared by 4 bases and J by 2 bases, with 3 bases of the junction left unmatched. This CDR3 comprises 15 residues. For the CDR3, the DNA is TGTGCCAGCAGTGTACTAGCGGGGACCACAGATACGCAGTATTTT. Its translation: CASSVLAGTTDTQYF.

The table lists this clonotype with many counts. The chain is built from TRBV29-1 and TRBJ2-3, with TRBD1 identical over 9 bases. The germline CDR1 and CDR2 sequences are SQVTM and ANQGSEA. Trimming took 6 bases from V and 6 from J; bases not matched to a gene: 10. CDR3 length: 14 residues. CDR3 in amino acids: CSVETGTGKDTQYF. The CDR3 DNA reads TGCAGCGTGGAAACCGGGACAGGGAAGGATACGCAGTATTTT.

The chain couples TRBV4-3 to TRBJ2-3; D might be TRBD1 (7 bases). From germline, CDR1 is LGHNA and CDR2 YSLEER. The germline V and J ends were trimmed by 0 bases and 2 bases, with 15 bases remaining between them. CDR3 size: 17 residues. DNA for the CDR3: TGCGCCAGCAGCCAAGACTCCGCAGGGGGGACCACAGATACGCAGTATTTT. Residues: CASSQDSAGGTTDTQYF.

The chain uses TRBV4-2 and TRBJ1-2; unclear D gene. Trimming cost V 1 base and J 0 bases, with 3 bases left between them. CDR3 length equals 13 residues. Germline CDR1 is LGHNA and CDR2 is YNFKEQ. CDR3 loop: CASSQAPNYGYTF. The DNA of the CDR3 is TGTGCCAGCAGCCAAGCCCCTAACTATGGCTACACCTTC.

The chain has TRBV7-8 and TRBJ1-5, with D unclear. The CDR3 sequence is 16 residues long. Germline-derived CDR1 and CDR2 are SGHVS and FQNEAQ. Trimming stripped 2 bases from V and 0 bases from J, with 11 bases between. CDR3 sequence reads: CASSLTGKVSNQPQHF. CDR3 bases: TGTGCCAGCAGCTTAACCGGCAAGGTTAGCAATCAGCCCCAGCATTTT.

This clonotype has a handful of counts. The chain employs TRBV10-3 and TRBJ1-5, with D possibly being TRBD1 (5 bases). The CDR3 contains 15 residues. V was pared by 4 bases and J by 0 bases, with 10 bases between. Per germline, CDR1 ENHRY and CDR2 SYGVKD. CDR3 nucleotide sequence: TGTGCCATCAGTGGAGACAGAGCTAGCAATCAGCCCCAGCATTTT. It specifies CAISGDRASNQPQHF.

This clonotype appeared many times. This chain uses TRBV7-6 with TRBJ2-7; weak D call: TRBD2 (6 bases). The CDR3 extends over 13 amino acids. Germline V gene data show CDR1 as SGHVS and CDR2 as FNYEAQ. V lost 3 bases, J lost 2 bases, and 8 bases lay in between. CDR3 sequence: CASSFGGTYEQYF. The CDR3 coding sequence is TGTGCCAGCAGCTTCGGGGGAACCTACGAGCAGTACTTC.

This clonotype occurred a few times. The V call is TRBV6-5, the J call TRBJ2-1; D remains ambiguous. This CDR3 has 13 residues. The V gene's germline CDR1 is MNHEY and CDR2 SVGAGI. The V and J ends lost 8 bases and 5 bases respectively, with 13 bases between them. CDR3 region: CASHKAGNNEQFF. DNA of the CDR3: TGTGCCAGCCATAAGGCAGGAAACAATGAGCAGTTCTTC.